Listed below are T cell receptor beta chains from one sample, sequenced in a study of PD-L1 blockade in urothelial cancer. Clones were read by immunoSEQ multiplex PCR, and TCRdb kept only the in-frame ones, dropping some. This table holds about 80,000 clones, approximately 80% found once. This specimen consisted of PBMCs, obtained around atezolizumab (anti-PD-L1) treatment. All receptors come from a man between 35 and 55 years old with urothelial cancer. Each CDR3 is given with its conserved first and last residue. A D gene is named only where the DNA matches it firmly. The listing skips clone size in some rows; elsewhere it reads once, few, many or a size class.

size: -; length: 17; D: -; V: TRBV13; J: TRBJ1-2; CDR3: CASSPTYEVRELTGYTF; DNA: TGTGCCAGCAGCCCCACCTATGAGGTGAGGGAACTTACTGGCTACACCTTC
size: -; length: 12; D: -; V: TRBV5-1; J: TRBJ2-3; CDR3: CASSLSTDTQYF; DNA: TGCGCCAGCAGCTTGTCCACTGATACGCAGTATTTT
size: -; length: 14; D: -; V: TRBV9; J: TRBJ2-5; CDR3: CASSQGLAKETQYF; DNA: TGTGCCAGCAGCCAGGGACTGGCGAAAGAGACCCAGTACTTC
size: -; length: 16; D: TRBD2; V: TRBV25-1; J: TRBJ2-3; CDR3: CASSGLTSGRSGTQYF; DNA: TGTGCCAGCAGTGGATTAACTAGCGGGAGGTCAGGAACGCAGTATTTT
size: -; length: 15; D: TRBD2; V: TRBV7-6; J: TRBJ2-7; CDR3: CASSLGSGDTYEQYF; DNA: TGTGCCAGCAGCTTAGGTAGCGGGGATACCTACGAGCAGTACTTC
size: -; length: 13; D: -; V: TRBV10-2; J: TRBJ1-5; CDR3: CASRGGSNQPQHF; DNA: TGCGCCAGCAGAGGGGGTAGCAATCAGCCCCAGCATTTT
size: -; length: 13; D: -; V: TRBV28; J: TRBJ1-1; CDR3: CASVTTHNTRAFF; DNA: TGTGCCAGCGTAACTACCCACAACACTCGGGCTTTCTTT
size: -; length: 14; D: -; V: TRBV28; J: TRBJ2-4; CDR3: CASSSGVAKNIQYF; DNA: TGTGCCAGCAGTTCGGGAGTAGCCAAAAACATTCAGTACTTC
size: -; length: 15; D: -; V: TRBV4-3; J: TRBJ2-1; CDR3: CASSQDGWPGNEQFF; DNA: TGCGCCAGCAGCCAGGATGGTTGGCCGGGGAATGAGCAGTTCTTC
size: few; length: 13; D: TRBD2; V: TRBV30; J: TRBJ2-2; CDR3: CAWTRGGTGELFF; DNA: TGTGCCTGGACCCGGGGGGGCACCGGGGAGCTGTTTTTT
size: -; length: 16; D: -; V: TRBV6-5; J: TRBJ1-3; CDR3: CASSFLRTTSGNTIYF; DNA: TGTGCCAGCAGTTTCCTCCGGACTACCTCTGGAAACACCATATATTTT
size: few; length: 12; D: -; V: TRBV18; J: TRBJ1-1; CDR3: CASSLRGTEAFF; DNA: TGTGCCAGCTCACTCCGGGGGACTGAAGCTTTCTTT
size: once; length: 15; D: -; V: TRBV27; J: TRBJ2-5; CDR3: CASSLMGRRQETQYF; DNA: TGTGCCAGCAGTTTAATGGGGAGGCGGCAAGAGACCCAGTACTTC
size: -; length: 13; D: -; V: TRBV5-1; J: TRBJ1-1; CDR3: CASRSPPRTEAFF; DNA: TGCGCCAGCAGATCCCCACCGAGAACTGAAGCTTTCTTT
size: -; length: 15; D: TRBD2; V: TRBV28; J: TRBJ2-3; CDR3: CASSLIAGGLNTQYF; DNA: TGTGCCAGCAGTTTAATAGCGGGAGGGCTCAATACGCAGTATTTT
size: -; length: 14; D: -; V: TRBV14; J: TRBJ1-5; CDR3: CASSQAGLNQPQHF; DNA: TGTGCCAGCAGCCAAGCAGGCCTCAATCAGCCCCAGCATTTT
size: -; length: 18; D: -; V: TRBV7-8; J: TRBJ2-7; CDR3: CASSLLLSPQGGSYEQYF; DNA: TGTGCCAGCAGCTTACTCCTCTCCCCCCAGGGGGGATCCTACGAGCAGTACTTC
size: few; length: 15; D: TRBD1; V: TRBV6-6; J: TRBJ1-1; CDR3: CASSEQGSLNTEAFF; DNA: TGTGCCAGCAGCGAACAGGGGTCGCTGAACACTGAAGCTTTCTTT
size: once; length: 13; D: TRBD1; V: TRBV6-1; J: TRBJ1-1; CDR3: CASCGKTGAEAFF; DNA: TGTGCCAGCTGCGGGAAAACAGGGGCTGAAGCTTTCTTT
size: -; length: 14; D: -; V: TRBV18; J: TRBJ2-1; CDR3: CASSPHPGEGEQFF; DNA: TGTGCCAGCTCACCCCACCCCGGAGAAGGTGAGCAGTTCTTC
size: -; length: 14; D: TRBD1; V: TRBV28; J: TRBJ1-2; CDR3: CASSYIGTGISYTF; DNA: TGTGCCAGCAGTTATATTGGGACAGGGATTAGCTACACCTTC
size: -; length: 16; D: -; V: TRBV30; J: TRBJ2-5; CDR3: CAWSEPPGRVQETQYF; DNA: TGTGCCTGGAGTGAACCCCCTGGTCGGGTACAAGAGACCCAGTACTTC
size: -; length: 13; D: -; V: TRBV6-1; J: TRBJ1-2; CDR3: CASSEATSGGYTF; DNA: TGTGCCAGCAGTGAAGCGACATCCGGTGGCTACACCTTC
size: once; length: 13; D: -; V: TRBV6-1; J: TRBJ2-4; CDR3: CASSPEPLNIQYF; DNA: TGTGCCAGCAGTCCGGAGCCATTAAACATTCAGTACTTC
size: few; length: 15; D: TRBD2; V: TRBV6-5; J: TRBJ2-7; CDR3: CASRLTSGREHEQYF; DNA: TGTGCCAGCAGGCTGACTAGCGGGAGGGAACACGAGCAGTACTTC
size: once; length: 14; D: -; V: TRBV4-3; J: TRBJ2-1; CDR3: CASSQDARVGEQFF; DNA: TGCGCCAGCAGCCAAGACGCCAGGGTCGGAGAGCAGTTCTTC
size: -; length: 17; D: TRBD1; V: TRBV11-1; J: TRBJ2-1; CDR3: CASSTKPGRGFHNEQFF; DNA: TGTGCCAGCAGCACGAAACCGGGCAGGGGGTTCCACAATGAGCAGTTCTTC
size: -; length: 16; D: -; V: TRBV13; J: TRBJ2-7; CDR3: CASSGTPQGSSYEQYF; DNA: TGTGCCAGCAGCGGCACCCCACAGGGTTCCTCCTACGAGCAGTACTTC
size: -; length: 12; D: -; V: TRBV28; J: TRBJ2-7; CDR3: CASSGGQYEQYF; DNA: TGTGCCAGCAGCGGGGGACAGTACGAGCAGTACTTC
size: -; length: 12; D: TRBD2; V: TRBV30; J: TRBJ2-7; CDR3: CACTPAGNEQYF; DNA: TGTGCCTGCACCCCAGCGGGAAACGAGCAGTACTTC
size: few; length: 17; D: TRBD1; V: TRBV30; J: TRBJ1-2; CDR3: CACLQGDHRSVEYGYTF; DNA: TGTGCCTGTTTACAGGGGGATCACCGAAGCGTCGAATATGGCTACACCTTC
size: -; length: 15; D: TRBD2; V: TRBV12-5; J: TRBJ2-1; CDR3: CASAQAGTSYNEQFF; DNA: TGTGCTAGTGCCCAGGCGGGGACTAGCTACAATGAGCAGTTCTTC
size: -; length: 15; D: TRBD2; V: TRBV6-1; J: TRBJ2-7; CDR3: CASREGLAGNHEQYF; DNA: TGTGCCAGCAGGGAAGGACTAGCGGGAAACCACGAGCAGTACTTC
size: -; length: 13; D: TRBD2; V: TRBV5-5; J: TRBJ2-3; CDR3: CASSPTGGDTQYF; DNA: TGTGCCAGCAGCCCGACGGGGGGTGATACGCAGTATTTT
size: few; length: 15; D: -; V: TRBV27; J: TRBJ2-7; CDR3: CASRPPGDLVHEQYF; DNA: TGTGCCAGCAGACCCCCCGGGGATCTGGTTCACGAGCAGTACTTC
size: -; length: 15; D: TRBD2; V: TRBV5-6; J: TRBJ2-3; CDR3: CASSLTGGPSDTQYF; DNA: TGTGCCAGCAGCTTGACGGGAGGGCCATCAGATACGCAGTATTTT
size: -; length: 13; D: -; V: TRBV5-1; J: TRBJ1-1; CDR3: CASSLVGQGEAFF; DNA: TGCGCCAGCAGCTTGGTAGGGCAGGGTGAAGCTTTCTTT
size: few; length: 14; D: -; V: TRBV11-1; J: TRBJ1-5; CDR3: CASSYAAFNQPQHF; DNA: TGTGCCAGCAGTTACGCGGCCTTCAATCAGCCCCAGCATTTT
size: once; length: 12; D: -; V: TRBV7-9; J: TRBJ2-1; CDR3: CASSFSVDEQFF; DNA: TGTGCCAGCAGCTTTAGCGTGGATGAGCAGTTCTTC
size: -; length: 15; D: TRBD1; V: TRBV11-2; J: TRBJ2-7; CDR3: CASSSPRDRGYEQYF; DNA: TGTGCCAGCAGCTCCCCCCGGGACAGGGGGTACGAGCAGTACTTC
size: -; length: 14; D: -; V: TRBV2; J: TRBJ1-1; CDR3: CASIEQGPGTEAFF; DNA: TGTGCCAGCATAGAGCAGGGGCCGGGTACTGAAGCTTTCTTT
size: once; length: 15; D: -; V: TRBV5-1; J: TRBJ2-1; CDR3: CASSFGGPGDNEQFF; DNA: TGCGCCAGCAGCTTTGGCGGGCCAGGGGACAATGAGCAGTTCTTC
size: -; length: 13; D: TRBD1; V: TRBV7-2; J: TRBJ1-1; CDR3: CASSPGQGTEAFF; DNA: TGTGCCAGCAGCCCGGGACAGGGGACTGAAGCTTTCTTT
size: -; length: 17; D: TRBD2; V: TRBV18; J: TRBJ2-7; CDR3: CASSPSMTSGRDNEQYF; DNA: TGTGCCAGCTCACCATCTATGACTAGCGGGAGGGACAACGAGCAGTACTTC
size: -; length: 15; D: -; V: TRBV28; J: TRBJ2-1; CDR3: CASSISSGAYNEQFF; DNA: TGTGCCAGCAGTATCTCCAGCGGCGCTTACAATGAGCAGTTCTTC
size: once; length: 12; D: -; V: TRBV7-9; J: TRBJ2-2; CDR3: CASSQQRVELFF; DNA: TGTGCCAGCAGCCAACAACGGGTGGAGCTGTTTTTT
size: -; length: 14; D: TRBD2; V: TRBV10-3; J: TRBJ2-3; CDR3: CAISFSGSADTQYF; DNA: TGTGCCATCAGCTTTAGCGGGAGTGCAGATACGCAGTATTTT
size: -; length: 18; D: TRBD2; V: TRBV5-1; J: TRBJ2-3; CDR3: CASSRTRTSGDRTDTQYF; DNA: TGCGCCAGCAGCAGGACCCGGACTAGCGGAGATCGCACAGATACGCAGTATTTT
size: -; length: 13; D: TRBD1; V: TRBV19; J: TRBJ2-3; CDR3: CASGQGVFNTQYF; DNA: TGTGCCAGCGGACAGGGAGTTTTTAATACGCAGTATTTT
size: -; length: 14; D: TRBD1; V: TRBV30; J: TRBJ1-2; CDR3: CAWRDTGTGAGYTF; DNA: TGTGCCTGGAGAGACACCGGGACAGGGGCTGGCTACACCTTC
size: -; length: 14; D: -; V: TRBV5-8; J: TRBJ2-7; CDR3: CASSLRGLLREQYF; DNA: TGTGCCAGCAGCTTGCGGGGTTTGCTACGGGAGCAGTACTTC
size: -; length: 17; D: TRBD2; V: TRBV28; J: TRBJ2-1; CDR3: CASSLGLAGGRFHEQFF; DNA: TGTGCCAGCAGTTTAGGGTTAGCGGGAGGGCGGTTCCATGAGCAGTTCTTC
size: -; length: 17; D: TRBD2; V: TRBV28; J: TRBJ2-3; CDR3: CASSLSSVREGRDTQYF; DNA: TGTGCCAGCAGTTTATCAAGTGTGCGGGAGGGTAGAGATACGCAGTATTTT
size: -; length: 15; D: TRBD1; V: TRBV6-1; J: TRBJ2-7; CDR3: CASTTSGTGGGEQYF; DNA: TGTGCCAGCACTACCTCCGGGACAGGGGGCGGCGAGCAGTACTTC
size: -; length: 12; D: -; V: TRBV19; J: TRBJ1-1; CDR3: CASGGRDTEAFF; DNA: TGTGCCAGCGGGGGGAGGGACACTGAAGCTTTCTTT